Presented here are 4 T cell receptor beta chains from one specimen sequenced in a study of T cell changes during pregnancy in multiple sclerosis. Here immunoSEQ multiplex PCR was the method, and the copy in TCRdb shows in-frame clones only, minus some. This table has about 67,000 clones, 90% to 95% appearing once. Sequenced material: peripheral blood, taken in the second trimester of pregnancy. These receptor sequences come from a female donor with multiple sclerosis, enrolled in a pregnancy study.

The chain joins TRBV7-3 to TRBJ2-3, with 9 bases matching TRBD1. Trimming cost V 0 bases and J 4 bases; bases outside gene matches: 11. Germline CDR1 reads SGHTA; CDR2 reads FQGTGA. The CDR3 consists of 18 residues. CDR3 in DNA: TGTGCCAGCAGCTTAACCTTCGCGACAGGGGGGATGGCAGATACGCAGTATTTT. This gives the protein CASSLTFATGGMADTQYF.

The genes are TRBV4-2 and TRBJ2-2, with D possibly TRBD2 on 5 matching bases. This CDR3 has 16 residues. V gave up 0 bases and J gave up 6 bases, with 14 bases separating them. Per the germline V gene, CDR1 is LGHNA and CDR2 is YNFKEQ. This chain's CDR3 is CASSQEGGSWAGELFF. CDR3 DNA sequence: TGTGCCAGCAGCCAAGAAGGTGGGAGTTGGGCCGGGGAGCTGTTTTTT.

CDR3 sequence (DNA): TGTGCCAGCAGTACCGGACAGAGCTCCTACAATGAGCAGTTCTTC. Protein: CASSTGQSSYNEQFF. The V and J genes are TRBV27 and TRBJ2-1, with a possible D match to TRBD1 (6 bases). This CDR3 has 15 residues. V was trimmed by 5 bases and J by 0 bases, leaving 11 bases between them. In germline, CDR1 is MNHEY, CDR2 SMNVEV (reference sequence).

The V gene is TRBV7-8, the J gene TRBJ1-1, with D maybe TRBD1 (6 bases). Germline lookup yields CDR1 SGHVS and CDR2 FQNEAQ. V lost 4 bases and J 8 bases, leaving 17 bases between the germline ends. The CDR3 sequence is 14 residues long. CDR3 sequence reads: CASSSRTGGGEAFF. The CDR3 DNA reads TGTGCCAGCAGCTCCCGGACGGGAGGGGGGGAAGCTTTCTTT. Full variable domain (remainder filled in from reference TRBV7-8 and TRBJ1-1): GAGVSQSPRYKVAKRGQDVALRCDPISGHVSLFWYQQALGQGPEFLTYFQNEAQLDKSGLPSDRFFAERPEGSVSTLKIQRTQQEDSAVYLCASSSRTGGGEAFFGQGTRLTVV.